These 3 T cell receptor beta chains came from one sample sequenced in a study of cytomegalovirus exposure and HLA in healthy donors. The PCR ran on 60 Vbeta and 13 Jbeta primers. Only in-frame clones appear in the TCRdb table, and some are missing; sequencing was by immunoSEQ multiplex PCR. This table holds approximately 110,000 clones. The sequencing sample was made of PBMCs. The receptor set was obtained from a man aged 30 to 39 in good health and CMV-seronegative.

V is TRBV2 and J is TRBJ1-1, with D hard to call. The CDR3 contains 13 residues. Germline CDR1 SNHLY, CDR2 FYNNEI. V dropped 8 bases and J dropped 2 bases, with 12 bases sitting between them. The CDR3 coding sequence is TGTGCCAGCCGGGTCCCCGGAAACACTGAAGCTTTCTTT. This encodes CASRVPGNTEAFF.

CDR3 residues: CASSSTGDEKLFF. For the CDR3, the DNA is TGTGCCAGCAGTTCGACAGGGGATGAAAAACTGTTTTTT. The chain joins TRBV6-5 to TRBJ1-4; the match to TRBD1 covers 8 bases. Germline-derived CDR1 and CDR2 are MNHEY and SVGAGI. Trimming took 4 bases from V and 6 from J; bases not matched to a gene: 1. This CDR3 spans 13 amino acids.

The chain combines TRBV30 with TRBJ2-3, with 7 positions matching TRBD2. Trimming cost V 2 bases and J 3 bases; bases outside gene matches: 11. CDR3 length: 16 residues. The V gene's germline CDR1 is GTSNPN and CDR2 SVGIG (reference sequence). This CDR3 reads CAWSPHGGGITDTQYF. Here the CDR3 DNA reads TGTGCCTGGAGTCCGCACGGGGGAGGGATTACAGATACGCAGTATTTT. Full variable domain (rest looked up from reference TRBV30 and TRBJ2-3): SQTIHQWPATLVQPVGSPLSLECTVEGTSNPNLYWYRQAAGRGLQLLFYSVGIGQISSEVPQNLSASRPQDRQFILSSKKLLLSDSGFYLCAWSPHGGGITDTQYFGPGTRLTVL.